The rows below give T cell receptor beta chains drawn from one sample of a study of cytomegalovirus exposure and HLA in healthy donors. The repertoire was sequenced with immunoSEQ multiplex PCR; TCRdb's copy has only in-frame clones and lacks some. Of 75,000 to 95,000 clones listed, just under 70% were seen once; the top ten hold approximately 2.9%. The sequencing sample was made of PBMCs. Every receptor here comes from a man aged 45 to 65 in good health and CMV-seronegative. Both conserved end residues are part of each CDR3. Fields, in order: D gene, J gene, V gene, clone size, CDR3 DNA, CDR3 protein. D genes are given only for firm matches. Not all rows give a size; the values are once, few, many and, for expanded clones, a class.

>-|TRBJ1-2|TRBV19|-
TGTGCCAGTAGTGCCAGGGTGGATCTCACCTTC
CASSARVDLTF
>TRBD1|TRBJ1-3|TRBV18|-
TGTGCCAGCTCACCGACAGGGGTGACTGGAAACACCATATATTTT
CASSPTGVTGNTIYF
>TRBD1|TRBJ1-2|TRBV7-6|-
TGTGCCAGCAGCGAACGACAGGGACGGGGCTACACCTTC
CASSERQGRGYTF
>-|TRBJ2-5|TRBV4-1|-
TGCGCCAGCAGCCGGGCGGGGAGAGGGTTAGTGACCCAGTACTTC
CASSRAGRGLVTQYF
>-|TRBJ2-1|TRBV18|-
TGTGCCAGCTCACGGGACTATGAGCAGTTCTTC
CASSRDYEQFF
>-|TRBJ1-1|TRBV7-9|-
TGTGCCAGCAGCTTAGTCGGGGGGCCCACTGAAGCTTTCTTT
CASSLVGGPTEAFF
>-|TRBJ2-5|TRBV15|-
TGTGCCACCAGCAGAGATCAGCCGGGGGTAGGAGAGACCCAGTACTTC
CATSRDQPGVGETQYF
>-|TRBJ1-5|TRBV10-2|-
TGCGCCAGTCAGTCAACCGCGGATCAGCCCCAGCATTTT
CASQSTADQPQHF
>-|TRBJ1-5|TRBV6-6|-
TGTGCCAGCAGTTATGGGCAGGGCAATCAGCCCCAGCATTTT
CASSYGQGNQPQHF
>TRBD2|TRBJ2-2|TRBV5-1|-
TGCGCCAGCAGCTTGTCTGGCGGGGGGCCACTCGGGAACACCGGGGAGCTGTTTTTT
CASSLSGGGPLGNTGELFF
>TRBD2|TRBJ2-3|TRBV6-1|-
TGTGCCAGCAGTGATTGGATAGCGGGAGCTCTAGATACGCAGTATTTT
CASSDWIAGALDTQYF
>-|TRBJ1-5|TRBV30|-
TGTGCCTGGAGTGACGCCCGACAGGTAAATCAGCCCCAGCATTTT
CAWSDARQVNQPQHF
>TRBD1|TRBJ2-1|TRBV5-4|-
TGTGCCAGCAGCTTCCCTCTCCCGGGACAGGGGGCGCATGGTGAGCAGTTCTTC
CASSFPLPGQGAHGEQFF
>-|TRBJ1-2|TRBV19|once
TGTGCCAGTAGTATGCGGGCAGGGGCTCCTTTCAGGGGCTACACCTTC
CASSMRAGAPFRGYTF
>TRBD1|TRBJ2-3|TRBV2|-
TGTGCCAGCAGTCGACAGGGGGCGCTGTATACGCAGTATTTT
CASSRQGALYTQYF
>-|TRBJ1-2|TRBV4-3|-
TGCGCCAGCAGCCTACCAGGGTACGGCTACACCTTC
CASSLPGYGYTF
>TRBD1|TRBJ2-3|TRBV6-5|-
TGTGCCAGCAGTTATCAGGGACAGGCTCTAGATACGCAGTATTTT
CASSYQGQALDTQYF
>TRBD1|TRBJ2-1|TRBV6-5|-
TGTGCCAGCAGTTACGGGACAGACTACAATGAGCAGTTCTTC
CASSYGTDYNEQFF
>-|TRBJ1-1|TRBV4-3|-
TGCGCCAGCAGCCAAGATCGTCAGGGCACTGAAGCTTTCTTT
CASSQDRQGTEAFF
>-|TRBJ2-3|TRBV5-4|-
TGTGCCAGCAGCCCCGGGAATGCAGATACGCAGTATTTT
CASSPGNADTQYF
>TRBD2|TRBJ2-3|TRBV2|-
TGTGCCAGCAGTGACGGGGGGTCGGATACGCAGTATTTT
CASSDGGSDTQYF
>-|TRBJ1-1|TRBV7-9|few
TGTGCCAGCAGCCAAGGGGGGGGCACTGAAGCTTTCTTT
CASSQGGGTEAFF
>-|TRBJ1-4|TRBV7-9|few
TGTGCCAGCAGCTTAGCAACAGCAAATGAAAAACTGTTTTTT
CASSLATANEKLFF
>TRBD1|TRBJ2-5|TRBV11-1|-
TGTGCCAGCAGCTCGGGACAGTACCAAGAGACCCAGTACTTC
CASSSGQYQETQYF
>TRBD2|TRBJ2-1|TRBV29-1|-
TGCAGCGTTTCGAGGCCGGGACTAGCGGGGCAGTGGCCGTTCTTC
CSVSRPGLAGQWPFF
>-|TRBJ2-3|TRBV5-6|few
TGTGCCAGCAGCTTGACAGGGCCTAGCACAGATACGCAGTATTTT
CASSLTGPSTDTQYF
>-|TRBJ1-5|TRBV5-1|-
TGCGCCAGCAGTCCAGGGTCCAATAGCAATCAGCCCCAGCATTTT
CASSPGSNSNQPQHF
>-|TRBJ1-1|TRBV5-6|-
TGTGCCAGCAGCTTGGGCCCGACAGTTAACACTGAAGCTTTCTTT
CASSLGPTVNTEAFF
>TRBD1|TRBJ1-5|TRBV4-2|few
TGTGCCAGCAGCCACCGTCCCGGGACAGGGGGCGAGGGCAATCAGCCCCAGCATTTT
CASSHRPGTGGEGNQPQHF
>-|TRBJ1-2|TRBV9|-
TGTGCCAGCAGCGTAGAAAACAGCTTCGATGGCTACACCTTC
CASSVENSFDGYTF
>-|TRBJ2-5|TRBV5-6|few
TGTGCCAGCAGCTTGGTCAGCCAAGAGACCCAGTACTTC
CASSLVSQETQYF